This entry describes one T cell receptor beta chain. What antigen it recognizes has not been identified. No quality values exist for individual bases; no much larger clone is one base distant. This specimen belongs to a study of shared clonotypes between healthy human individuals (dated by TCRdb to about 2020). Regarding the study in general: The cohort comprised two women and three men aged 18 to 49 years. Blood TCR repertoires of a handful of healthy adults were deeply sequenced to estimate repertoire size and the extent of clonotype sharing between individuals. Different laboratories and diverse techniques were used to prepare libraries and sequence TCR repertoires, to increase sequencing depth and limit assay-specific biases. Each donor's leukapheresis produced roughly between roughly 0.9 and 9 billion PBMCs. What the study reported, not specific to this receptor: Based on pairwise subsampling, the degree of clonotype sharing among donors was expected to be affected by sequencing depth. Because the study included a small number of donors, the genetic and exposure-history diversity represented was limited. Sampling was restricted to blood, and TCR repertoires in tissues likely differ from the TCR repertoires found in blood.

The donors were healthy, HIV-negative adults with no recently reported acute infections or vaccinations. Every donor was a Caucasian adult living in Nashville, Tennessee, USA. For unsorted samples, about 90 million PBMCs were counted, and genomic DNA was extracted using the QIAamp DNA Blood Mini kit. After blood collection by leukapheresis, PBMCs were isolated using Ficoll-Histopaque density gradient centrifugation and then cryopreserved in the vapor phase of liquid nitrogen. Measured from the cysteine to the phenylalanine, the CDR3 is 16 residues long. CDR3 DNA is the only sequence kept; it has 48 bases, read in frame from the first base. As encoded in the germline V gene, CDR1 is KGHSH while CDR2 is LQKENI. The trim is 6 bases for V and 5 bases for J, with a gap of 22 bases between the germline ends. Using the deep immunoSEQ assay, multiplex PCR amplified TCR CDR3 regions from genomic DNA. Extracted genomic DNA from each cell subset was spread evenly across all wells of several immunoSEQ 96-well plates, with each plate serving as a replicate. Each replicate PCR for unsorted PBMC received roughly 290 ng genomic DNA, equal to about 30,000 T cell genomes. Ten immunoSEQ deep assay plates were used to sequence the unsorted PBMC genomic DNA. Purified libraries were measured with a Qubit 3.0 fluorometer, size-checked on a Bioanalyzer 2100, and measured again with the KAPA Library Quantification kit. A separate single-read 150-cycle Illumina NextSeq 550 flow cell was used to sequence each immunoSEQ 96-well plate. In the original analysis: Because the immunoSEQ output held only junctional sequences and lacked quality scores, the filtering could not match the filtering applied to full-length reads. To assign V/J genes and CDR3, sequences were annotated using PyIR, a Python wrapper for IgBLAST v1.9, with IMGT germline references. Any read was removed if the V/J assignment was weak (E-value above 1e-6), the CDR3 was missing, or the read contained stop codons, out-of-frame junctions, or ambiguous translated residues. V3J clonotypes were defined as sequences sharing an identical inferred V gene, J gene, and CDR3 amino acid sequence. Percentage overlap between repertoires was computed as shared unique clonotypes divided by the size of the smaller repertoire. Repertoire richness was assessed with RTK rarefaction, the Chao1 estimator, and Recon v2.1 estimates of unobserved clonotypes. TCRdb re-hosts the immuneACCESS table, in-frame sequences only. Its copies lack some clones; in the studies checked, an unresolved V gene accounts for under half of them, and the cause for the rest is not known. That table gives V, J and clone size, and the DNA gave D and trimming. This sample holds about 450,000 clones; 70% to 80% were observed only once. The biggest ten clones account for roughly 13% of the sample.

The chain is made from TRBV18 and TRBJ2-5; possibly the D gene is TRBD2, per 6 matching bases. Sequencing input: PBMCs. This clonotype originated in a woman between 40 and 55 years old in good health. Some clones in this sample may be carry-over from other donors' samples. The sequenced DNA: TGTGCCAGCTCGCCGTCTGGGGGGTCACAGTGGGAGACCCAGTACTTC. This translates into CASSPSGGSQWETQYF.